This TCR beta chain was recovered during a study of cytomegalovirus exposure and HLA in healthy donors. Across the whole study: The Caucasian-associated ancestry cluster held more than 80% of over 350 genotyped donors. Whole-study findings and limits: Associated with HLA alleles at 0.05 false discovery rate in a later analysis were over 15,000 TCR beta sequences. Among the most significant clusters, several appeared linked to common viral pathogens in a later analysis.

It was with 60 Vbeta and 13 Jbeta primers that the PCR ran. Some clones are missing from TCRdb's copy, which holds only in-frame ones; the method was immunoSEQ multiplex PCR. The top ten clones hold 1% of a sample with about 170,000 clones, 85% of them seen once. Concerning this clone itself: What it binds is not known.

Per germline, CDR1 MNHEY and CDR2 SVGAGI. The CDR3 spans 12 residues. The ends were cut back, 5 bases at V and 7 bases at J, with 11 bases in the middle. The specimen was PBMCs. The receptor's source is a boy aged 2 to 9 in good health and CMV-seronegative. The J gene is TRBJ1-2, the V gene TRBV6-5; D is perhaps TRBD1 (5 bases). The CDR3 loop is CASSPGLSGYTF. DNA for the CDR3: TGTGCCAGCAGTCCAGGGCTTAGTGGCTACACCTTC.